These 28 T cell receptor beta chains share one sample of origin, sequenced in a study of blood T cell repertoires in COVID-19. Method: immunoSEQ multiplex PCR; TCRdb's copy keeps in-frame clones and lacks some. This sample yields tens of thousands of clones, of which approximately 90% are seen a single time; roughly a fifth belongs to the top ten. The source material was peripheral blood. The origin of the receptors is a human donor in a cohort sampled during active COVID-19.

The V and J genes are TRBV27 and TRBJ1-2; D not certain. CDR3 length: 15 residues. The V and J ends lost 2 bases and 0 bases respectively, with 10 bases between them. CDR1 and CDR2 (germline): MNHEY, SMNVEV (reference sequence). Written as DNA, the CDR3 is TGTGCCAGCAGTTTAGGAGGAGCCGCTAACTATGGCTACACCTTC. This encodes CASSLGGAANYGYTF.

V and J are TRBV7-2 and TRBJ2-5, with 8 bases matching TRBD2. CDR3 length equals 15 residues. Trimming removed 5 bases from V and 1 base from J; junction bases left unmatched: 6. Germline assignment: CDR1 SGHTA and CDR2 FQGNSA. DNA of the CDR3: TGTGCCAGCAGCAATCGCCGGGGGGGCCAAGAGACCCAGTACTTC. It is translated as CASSNRRGGQETQYF.

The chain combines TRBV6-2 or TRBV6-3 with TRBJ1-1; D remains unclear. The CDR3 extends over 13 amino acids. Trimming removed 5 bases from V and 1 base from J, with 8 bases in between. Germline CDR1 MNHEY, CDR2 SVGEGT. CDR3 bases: TGTGCCAGCAGTAACAGACAGAACACTGAAGCTTTCTTT. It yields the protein CASSNRQNTEAFF.

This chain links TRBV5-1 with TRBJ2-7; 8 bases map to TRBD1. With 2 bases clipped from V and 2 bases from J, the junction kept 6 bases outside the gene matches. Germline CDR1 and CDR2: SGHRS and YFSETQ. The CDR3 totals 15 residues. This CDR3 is CASSLRQGSPYEQYF. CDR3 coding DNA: TGCGCCAGCAGCTTACGACAGGGGTCCCCCTACGAGCAGTACTTC.

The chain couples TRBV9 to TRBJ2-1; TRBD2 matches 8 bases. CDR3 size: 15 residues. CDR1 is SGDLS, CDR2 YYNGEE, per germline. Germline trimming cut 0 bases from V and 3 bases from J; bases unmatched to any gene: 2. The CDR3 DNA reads TGTGCCAGCAGCGTAGGGCGGGGGGTCTACAATGAGCAGTTCTTC. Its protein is CASSVGRGVYNEQFF.

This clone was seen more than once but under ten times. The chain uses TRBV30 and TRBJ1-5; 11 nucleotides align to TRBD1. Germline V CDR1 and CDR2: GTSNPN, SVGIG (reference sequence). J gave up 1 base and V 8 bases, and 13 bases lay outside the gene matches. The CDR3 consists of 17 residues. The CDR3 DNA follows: TGTGCCATGGATCTCGGACAGGGGGCGCGAAGCAATCAGCCCCAGCATTTT. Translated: CAMDLGQGARSNQPQHF.

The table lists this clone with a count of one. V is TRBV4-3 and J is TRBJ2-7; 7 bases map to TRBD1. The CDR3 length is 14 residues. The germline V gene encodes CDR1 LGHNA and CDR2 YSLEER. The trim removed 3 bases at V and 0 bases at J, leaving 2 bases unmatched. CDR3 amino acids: CASSQRQGSYEQYF. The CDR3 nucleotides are TGCGCCAGCAGCCAGAGACAGGGCTCCTACGAGCAGTACTTC.

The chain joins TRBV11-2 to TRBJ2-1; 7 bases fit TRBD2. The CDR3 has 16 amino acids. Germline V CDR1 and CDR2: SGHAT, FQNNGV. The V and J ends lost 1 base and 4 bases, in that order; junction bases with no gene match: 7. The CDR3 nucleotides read TGTGCCAGCAGCTTAGGACACACGGGGGGTTACAATGAGCAGTTCTTC. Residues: CASSLGHTGGYNEQFF. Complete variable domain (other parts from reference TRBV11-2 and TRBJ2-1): EAGVAQSPRYKIIEKRQSVAFWCNPISGHATLYWYQQILGQGPKLLIQFQNNGVVDDSQLPKDRFSAERLKGVDSTLKIQPAKLEDSAVYLCASSLGHTGGYNEQFFGPGTRLTVL.

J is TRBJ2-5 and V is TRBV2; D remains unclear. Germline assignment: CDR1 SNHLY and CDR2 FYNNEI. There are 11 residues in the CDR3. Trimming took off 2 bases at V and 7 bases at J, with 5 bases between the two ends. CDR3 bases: TGTGCCAGCAGTGAACGCGGGACCCAGTACTTC. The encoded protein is CASSERGTQYF.

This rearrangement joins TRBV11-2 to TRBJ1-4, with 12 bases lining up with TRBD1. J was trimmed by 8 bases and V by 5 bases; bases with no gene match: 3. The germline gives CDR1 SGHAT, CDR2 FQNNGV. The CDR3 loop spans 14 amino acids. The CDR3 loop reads CASSRDRGREKLFF. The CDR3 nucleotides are TGTGCCAGCAGCCGGGACAGGGGGCGCGAAAAACTGTTTTTT.

The DNA of the CDR3 is TGTGCCAGCTCCCAAGGACTAGCGGGGGAGGGTGAGCAGTTCTTC. This codes for CASSQGLAGEGEQFF. This chain connects TRBV18 to TRBJ2-1, with 13 nucleotides matching TRBD2. V shed 6 bases and J 9 bases; nucleotides not matched to a gene: 8. CDR3 length equals 15 residues. CDR1 is KGHSH and CDR2 is LQKENI in the germline V gene.

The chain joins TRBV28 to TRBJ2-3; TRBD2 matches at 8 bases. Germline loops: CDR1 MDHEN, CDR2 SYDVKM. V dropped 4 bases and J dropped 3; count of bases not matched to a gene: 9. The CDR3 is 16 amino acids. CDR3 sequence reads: CASSSPGTSATDTQYF. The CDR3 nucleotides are TGTGCCAGCAGTTCCCCAGGGACTAGTGCTACAGATACGCAGTATTTT.

This CDR3 is CASSLVGGANTGELFF. CDR3 coding DNA: TGTGCCAGCAGCTTAGTTGGAGGAGCGAACACCGGGGAGCTGTTTTTT. The V call is TRBV11-3, the J call TRBJ2-2, with D possibly matching TRBD2 (5 bases). V was clipped by 1 base and J by 0 bases, with 9 bases between them. The germline CDR1 and CDR2 sequences are SGHNT and YENEEA. The CDR3 extends over 16 amino acids.

CDR3 sequence reads: CASSSRGGRGTDTQYF. The CDR3, as DNA: TGTGCCAGCAGCTCTCGGGGGGGCAGGGGTACAGATACGCAGTATTTT. The genes are TRBV7-2 and TRBJ2-3, with 8 nucleotides matching TRBD2. The CDR3 runs 16 residues. Germline trimming cut 4 bases from V and 3 bases from J; bases unmatched to any gene: 9. Germline V gene sequence: CDR1 SGHTA, CDR2 FQGNSA.

CDR3 sequence reads: CASSSLLTAGHEQYF. CDR3 bases: TGTGCCAGCAGCTCCCTATTGACTGCTGGTCACGAGCAGTACTTC. The chain couples TRBV5-6 to TRBJ2-7; D is uncertain. The germline CDR1 and CDR2 sequences are SGHDT and YYEEEE. With 3 bases removed from V and 5 bases from J, the gap between germline ends came to 18 bases. This CDR3 spans 15 amino acids.

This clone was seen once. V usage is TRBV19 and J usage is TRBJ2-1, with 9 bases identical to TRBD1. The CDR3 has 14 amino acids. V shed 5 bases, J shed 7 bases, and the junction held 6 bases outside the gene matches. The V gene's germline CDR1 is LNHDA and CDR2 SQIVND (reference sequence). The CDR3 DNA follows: TGTGCCAGTAGTGTGACAGGGGGGCTGAATGAGCAGTTCTTC. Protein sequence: CASSVTGGLNEQFF. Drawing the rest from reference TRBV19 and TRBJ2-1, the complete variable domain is DGGITQSPKYLFRKEGQNVTLSCEQNLNHDAMYWYRQDPGQGLRLIYYSQIVNDFQKGDIAEGYSVSREKKESFPLTVTSAQKNPTAFYLCASSVTGGLNEQFFGPGTRLTVL.

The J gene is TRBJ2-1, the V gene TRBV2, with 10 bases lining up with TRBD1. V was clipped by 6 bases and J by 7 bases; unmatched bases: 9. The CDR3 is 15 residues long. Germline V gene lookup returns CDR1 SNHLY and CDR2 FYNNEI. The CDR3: CASRADRGVGNEQFF. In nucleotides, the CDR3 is TGTGCCAGCAGGGCGGACAGGGGGGTAGGGAATGAGCAGTTCTTC.

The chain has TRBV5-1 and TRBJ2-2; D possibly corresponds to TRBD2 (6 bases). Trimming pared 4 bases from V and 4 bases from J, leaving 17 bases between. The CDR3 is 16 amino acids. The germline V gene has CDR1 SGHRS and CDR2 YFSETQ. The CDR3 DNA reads TGCGCCAGCAGCCCCCAGGGAGGTCCCGGCACCGGGGAGCTGTTTTTT. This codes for CASSPQGGPGTGELFF.

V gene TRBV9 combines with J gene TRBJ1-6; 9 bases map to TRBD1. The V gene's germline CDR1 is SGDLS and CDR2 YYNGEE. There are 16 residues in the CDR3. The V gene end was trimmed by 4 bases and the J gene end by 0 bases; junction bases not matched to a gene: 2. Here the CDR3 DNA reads TGTGCCAGCAGCCCGGGACAGGGCTCCTATAATTCACCCCTCCACTTT. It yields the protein CASSPGQGSYNSPLHF.

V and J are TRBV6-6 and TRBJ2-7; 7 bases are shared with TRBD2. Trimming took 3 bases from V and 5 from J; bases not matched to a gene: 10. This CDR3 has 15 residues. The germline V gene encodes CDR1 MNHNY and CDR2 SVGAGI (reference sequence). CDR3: CASSYNLAVGNEQYF. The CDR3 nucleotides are TGTGCCAGCAGTTATAACCTAGCGGTGGGAAACGAGCAGTACTTC.

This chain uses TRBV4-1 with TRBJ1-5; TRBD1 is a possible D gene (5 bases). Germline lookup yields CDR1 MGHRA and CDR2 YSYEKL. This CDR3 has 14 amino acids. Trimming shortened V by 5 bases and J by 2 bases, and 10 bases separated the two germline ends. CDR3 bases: TGCGCCAGCAGCTCGGGGGGGGGCAATCAGCCCCAGCATTTT. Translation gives CASSSGGGNQPQHF.

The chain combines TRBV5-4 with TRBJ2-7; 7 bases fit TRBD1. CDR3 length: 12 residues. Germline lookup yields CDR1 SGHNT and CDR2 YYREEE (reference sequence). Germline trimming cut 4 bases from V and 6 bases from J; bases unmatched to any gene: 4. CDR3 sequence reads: CASSRTGAEQYF. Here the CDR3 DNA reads TGTGCCAGCAGCCGCACAGGGGCCGAGCAGTACTTC.

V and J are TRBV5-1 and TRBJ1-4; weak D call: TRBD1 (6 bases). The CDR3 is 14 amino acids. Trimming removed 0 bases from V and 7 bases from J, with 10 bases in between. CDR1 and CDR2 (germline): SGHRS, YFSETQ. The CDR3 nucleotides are TGCGCCAGCAGCTTGGCCTCAGGGGTTGAAAAACTGTTTTTT. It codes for CASSLASGVEKLFF.

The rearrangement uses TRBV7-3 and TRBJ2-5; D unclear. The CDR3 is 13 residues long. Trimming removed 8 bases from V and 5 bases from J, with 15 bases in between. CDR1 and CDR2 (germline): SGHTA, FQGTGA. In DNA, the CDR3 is TGTGCCAGCTCGATCGCCTTGGCCGAGACCCAGTACTTC. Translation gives CASSIALAETQYF.

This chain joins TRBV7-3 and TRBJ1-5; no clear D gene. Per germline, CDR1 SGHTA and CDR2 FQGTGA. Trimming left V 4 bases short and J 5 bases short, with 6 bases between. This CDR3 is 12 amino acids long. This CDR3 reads CASSSSYQPQHF. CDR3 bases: TGTGCCAGCAGCTCCTCCTATCAGCCCCAGCATTTT.

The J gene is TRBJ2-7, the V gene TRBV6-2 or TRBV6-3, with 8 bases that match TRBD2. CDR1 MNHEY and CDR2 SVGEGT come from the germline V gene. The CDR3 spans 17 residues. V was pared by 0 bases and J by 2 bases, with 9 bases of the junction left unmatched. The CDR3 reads CASSYSISGDNTYEQYF. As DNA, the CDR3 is TGTGCCAGCAGTTACTCGATTAGCGGGGACAATACCTACGAGCAGTACTTC.

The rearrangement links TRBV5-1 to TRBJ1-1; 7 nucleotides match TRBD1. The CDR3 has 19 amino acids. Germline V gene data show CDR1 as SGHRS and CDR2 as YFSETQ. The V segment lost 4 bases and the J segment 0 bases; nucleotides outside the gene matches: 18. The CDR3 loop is CASSHGDRVGFSMNTEAFF. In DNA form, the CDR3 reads TGCGCCAGCAGCCACGGAGACAGGGTTGGATTTTCCATGAACACTGAAGCTTTCTTT.

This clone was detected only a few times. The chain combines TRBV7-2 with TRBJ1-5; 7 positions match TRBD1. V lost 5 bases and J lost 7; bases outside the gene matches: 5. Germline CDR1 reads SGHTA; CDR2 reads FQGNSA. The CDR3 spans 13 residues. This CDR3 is CASSPDRRQPQHF. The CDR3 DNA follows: TGTGCCAGCAGCCCGGACAGGAGGCAGCCCCAGCATTTT. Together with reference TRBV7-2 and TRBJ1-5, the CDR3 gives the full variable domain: GAGVSQSPSNKVTEKGKDVELRCDPISGHTALYWYRQSLGQGLEFLIYFQGNSAPDKSGLPSDRFSAERTGGSVSTLTIQRTQQEDSAVYLCASSPDRRQPQHFGDGTRLSIL.